Shown below are 20 T cell receptor beta chains from a single sample sequenced in a study of shared clonotypes between healthy human individuals. Clones were sequenced by immunoSEQ multiplex PCR, and TCRdb holds only the in-frame ones, with some missing. The sample carries over a million clones, 70% to 80% recorded once. The sequencing sample was made of memory CD4+ T cells from PBMCs. Subset here: CD45RA-negative fraction. Every receptor here comes from a man between 18 and 29 years old in good health. Some clones in this sample may be carry-over from other donors' samples.

The rearrangement links TRBV7-6 to TRBJ1-1; the D gene is possibly TRBD1 (6 bases). The germline CDR1 and CDR2 sequences are SGHVS and FNYEAQ. The V end lost 1 base, the J end lost 1 base, and 7 bases lay between the germline ends. This CDR3 is built from 14 residues. CDR3 bases: TGTGCCAGCAGCTTAGAAGGGGGGAACACTGAAGCTTTCTTT. Translating it yields CASSLEGGNTEAFF.

The chain employs TRBV28 and TRBJ1-1, with 8 bases lining up with TRBD1. The germline CDR1 and CDR2 sequences are MDHEN and SYDVKM. V dropped 5 bases and J dropped 4; count of bases not matched to a gene: 9. The CDR3 totals 15 residues. The CDR3 protein is CASSLHGQGGTEAFF. For the CDR3, the DNA is TGTGCCAGCAGTCTCCATGGACAGGGAGGCACTGAAGCTTTCTTT.

CDR3 DNA: TGTGCCAGCAGTTACGGGGATCAGCCCCAGCATTTT. Translation gives CASSYGDQPQHF. This chain uses TRBV6-6 with TRBJ1-5; no definite D call. This CDR3 has 12 amino acids. Germline V gene sequence: CDR1 MNHNY, CDR2 SVGAGI (reference sequence). The germline V and J ends were trimmed by 2 bases and 5 bases, with 4 bases remaining between them.

This clone has a single count. The chain is built from TRBV4-2 and TRBJ2-3; the match to TRBD2 covers 11 bases. Germline loops: CDR1 LGHNA, CDR2 YNFKEQ. With 0 bases clipped from V and 3 bases from J, the junction kept 2 bases outside the gene matches. There are 16 residues in the CDR3. Written as DNA, the CDR3 is TGTGCCAGCAGCCAAGATTGGACTAGCGGGACAGATACGCAGTATTTT. Amino acid sequence: CASSQDWTSGTDTQYF.

The chain carries TRBV5-1 and TRBJ1-2; D gene ambiguous. CDR1 and CDR2 (germline): SGHRS, YFSETQ. Deletions cut 3 bases from V and 1 base from J, with 13 bases between. This CDR3 spans 15 amino acids. The CDR3 protein is CASSSSTGGNYGYTF. CDR3 coding DNA: TGCGCCAGCAGCTCCTCGACCGGAGGTAACTATGGCTACACCTTC.

CDR3 bases: TGTGCCATCAGCCAGCGGGGGACGGCTTTCGAGCAGTACTTC. As protein: CAISQRGTAFEQYF. This chain uses TRBV10-3 with TRBJ2-7, with 8 bases fitting TRBD2. Germline V gene sequence: CDR1 ENHRY, CDR2 SYGVKD. The CDR3 runs to 14 residues. V shed 6 bases and J 6 bases; nucleotides not matched to a gene: 10.

This chain links TRBV9 with TRBJ2-1, with TRBD2 matching 11 bases. The CDR3 runs 16 residues. The germline V gene has CDR1 SGDLS and CDR2 YYNGEE. Germline trimming cut 0 bases from V and 6 bases from J; bases unmatched to any gene: 5. CDR3 residues: CASSVVALAGGNEQFF. The DNA of the CDR3 is TGTGCCAGCAGCGTAGTGGCCCTAGCGGGAGGCAATGAGCAGTTCTTC.

The rearrangement uses TRBV27 and TRBJ1-1, with unresolved D. Trimming took off 5 bases at V and 11 bases at J, with 18 bases between the two ends. Germline-derived CDR1 and CDR2 are MNHEY and SMNVEV (reference sequence). CDR3 size: 13 residues. The CDR3 is CASSPQRNLGAFF. The CDR3, as DNA: TGTGCCAGCAGTCCCCAGCGGAACCTAGGGGCTTTCTTT.

This clone is a singleton in its sample. The chain has TRBV5-1 and TRBJ1-4, with TRBD1 matching 12 bases. V lost 1 base, J lost 0 bases, and 13 bases stayed unmatched. Germline V CDR1 and CDR2: SGHRS, YFSETQ. The CDR3 contains 21 residues. The CDR3 sequence is CASSLWANRDRGPATNEKLFF. CDR3 nucleotides: TGCGCCAGCAGCTTGTGGGCCAACCGGGACAGGGGGCCTGCAACTAATGAAAAACTGTTTTTT.

The V gene is TRBV11-3, the J gene TRBJ2-5, with D possibly TRBD1 on 5 matching bases. The CDR3 is 13 residues long. V lost 5 bases and J 5 bases, leaving 12 bases between the germline ends. CDR1 is SGHNT and CDR2 is YENEEA in the germline V gene. The CDR3, as DNA: TGTGCCAGCAGCCAAGGGGAAGGGGAGACCCAGTACTTC. It specifies CASSQGEGETQYF.

The chain joins TRBV11-2 to TRBJ2-7; 7 nucleotides match TRBD2. J was trimmed by 4 bases and V by 7 bases; bases with no gene match: 7. CDR1 and CDR2 from the germline V gene are SGHAT and FQNNGV. The CDR3 length is 13 residues. Here the CDR3 reads CASTPWRGYEQYF. The CDR3 nucleotides are TGTGCCAGCACCCCGTGGCGGGGGTACGAGCAGTACTTC.

The chain has TRBV19 and TRBJ2-6; D might be TRBD1 or TRBD2, each matching 7 bases. The CDR3 contains 17 residues. Germline V lookup: CDR1 LNHDA, CDR2 SQIVND (reference sequence). The V and J ends lost 8 bases and 1 base respectively, with 18 bases between them. The CDR3 here is CASQDGGTVSGANVLTF. CDR3 nucleotide sequence: TGTGCCAGTCAAGACGGGGGGACAGTTTCTGGGGCCAACGTCCTGACTTTC. The whole variable domain, filled in from reference TRBV19 and TRBJ2-6, reads DGGITQSPKYLFRKEGQNVTLSCEQNLNHDAMYWYRQDPGQGLRLIYYSQIVNDFQKGDIAEGYSVSREKKESFPLTVTSAQKNPTAFYLCASQDGGTVSGANVLTFGAGSRLTVL.

The V gene is TRBV12-5, the J gene TRBJ2-2; D perhaps matches TRBD2 (6 bases). Germline CDR1 LGHNT, CDR2 FRNRAP. The CDR3 loop spans 20 amino acids. V lost 0 bases, J lost 0 bases, and 20 bases lay in between. CDR3 loop: CASGLVPVVPSGSNTGELFF. CDR3 bases: TGTGCTAGTGGTTTGGTACCGGTGGTCCCCAGCGGGTCGAACACCGGGGAGCTGTTTTTT.

J is TRBJ2-5 and V is TRBV6-6; D is perhaps TRBD1 or TRBD2 (5 bases each). Per the germline V gene, CDR1 is MNHNY and CDR2 is SVGAGI (reference sequence). V was trimmed by 8 bases and J by 5 bases, leaving 18 bases between them. There are 14 residues in the CDR3. The CDR3: CASCPGGSFETQYF. DNA for the CDR3: TGTGCCAGCTGCCCTGGGGGTTCGTTCGAGACCCAGTACTTC.

V usage is TRBV30 and J usage is TRBJ2-5; D call uncertain. The DNA end is a closer match to TRBJ2-7, so the J assignment may be wrong. This CDR3 is built from 12 residues. The germline V gene encodes CDR1 GTSNPN and CDR2 SVGIG (reference sequence). The CDR3 DNA sequence: TGTGCCTGGAGTGTACTAACCTACGAGCAGTACTTC. It yields the protein CAWSVLTYEQYF.

The chain is built from TRBV5-1 and TRBJ2-1; weak D call: TRBD2 (6 bases). From germline, CDR1 is SGHRS and CDR2 YFSETQ. The germline V and J ends were trimmed by 4 bases and 8 bases, with 16 bases remaining between them. CDR3 length: 14 residues. The CDR3: CASSGAGTGDEQFF. The CDR3 coding sequence is TGCGCCAGCAGCGGCGCGGGGACGGGCGATGAGCAGTTCTTC.

This clone was seen a single time. V usage is TRBV5-6 and J usage is TRBJ2-1; D is unresolved. The CDR3 totals 17 residues. V dropped 4 bases and J dropped 4 bases, with 21 bases sitting between them. Germline V CDR1 and CDR2: SGHDT, YYEEEE. The CDR3 loop reads CASSRPTSGRPYNEQFF. CDR3 in DNA: TGTGCCAGCAGCCGCCCAACATCCGGAAGACCTTACAATGAGCAGTTCTTC.

The V gene is TRBV7-3, the J gene TRBJ2-7; D could derive from TRBD1 or TRBD2 (7 bases each). V was clipped by 5 bases and J by 0 bases, with 20 bases between them. CDR1 is SGHTA, CDR2 FQGTGA, per germline. CDR3 length: 17 residues. CDR3 amino acids: CASSPRGGGVSSYEQYF. The CDR3 bases are TGTGCCAGCAGCCCCAGGGGGGGAGGCGTAAGCTCCTACGAGCAGTACTTC. The full variable domain, its missing parts supplied by reference TRBV7-3 and TRBJ2-7, is GAGVSQTPSNKVTEKGKYVELRCDPISGHTALYWYRQSLGQGPEFLIYFQGTGAADDSGLPNDRFFAVRPEGSVSTLKIQRTERGDSAVYLCASSPRGGGVSSYEQYFGPGTRLTVT.

This chain links TRBV5-1 with TRBJ1-2, with 10 bases matching TRBD1. The CDR3 sequence is 14 residues long. With 2 bases clipped from V and 6 bases from J, the junction kept 4 bases outside the gene matches. The germline gives CDR1 SGHRS, CDR2 YFSETQ. This CDR3 is CASSFDRGQNGYTF. The CDR3 nucleotides read TGCGCCAGCAGCTTCGACAGGGGGCAGAATGGCTACACCTTC.

This chain links TRBV4-1 with TRBJ2-2; tentative D call: TRBD2 (7 bases). V was pared by 0 bases and J by 7 bases, with 12 bases between. The CDR3 consists of 15 residues. Germline V gene lookup returns CDR1 MGHRA and CDR2 YSYEKL. The CDR3 bases are TGCGCCAGCAGCCAAGATCGGGGGGCGCGCGGGGAGCTGTTTTTT. Protein product: CASSQDRGARGELFF.